This T cell receptor (beta chain) was observed in a study of T cell changes during pregnancy in multiple sclerosis. This table comes from immunoSEQ multiplex PCR, and its TCRdb copy is limited to in-frame clones, with some not included. Counted here are about 83,000 clones, nearly 95% occurring once; the ten biggest clones make up under 1.2%. Material: peripheral blood, obtained in the second trimester of pregnancy. The sequence was collected from a female donor with multiple sclerosis, enrolled in a pregnancy study.

CDR3 protein: CASSVTGYQETQYF. As DNA, the CDR3 is TGTGCCAGTAGTGTGACAGGGTACCAAGAGACCCAGTACTTC. The chain has TRBV19 and TRBJ2-5; TRBD1 agrees at 7 bases. The V gene end was trimmed by 5 bases and the J gene end by 0 bases; junction bases not matched to a gene: 3. CDR1 and CDR2 (germline): LNHDA, SQIVND (reference sequence). There are 14 residues in the CDR3.